This T cell receptor beta chain was captured by sequencing in a study of T cell repertoires in cytomegalovirus infection. Study summary: Indicated by public TCR beta signatures were CMV infection and matching HLA type. General observations from the study: In two of eight donors, the top clonotype was HLA-C-restricted CMV-specific. The cumulative frequency of public TCR beta families identified carriers of CMV plus the relevant HLA.

The V gene end was trimmed by 4 bases and the J gene end by 5 bases; junction bases not matched to a gene: 5. The CDR3 totals 16 residues. Germline assignment: CDR1 SGHTA and CDR2 FQGNSA. TCRdb re-analysed the reads in MiXCR, keeping a single row per CDR3 protein. The sample includes some 440,000 distinct CDR3 sequences, roughly 30% of them seen just once. This clonotype was counted many times. The antigen remains undetermined. The TCR originated in a human donor in good health (CMV status not recorded). Some clones in this sample may be carry-over from other donors' samples. Specimen: PBMCs. The chain uses TRBV7-2 and TRBJ1-4, with TRBD1 identical over 12 bases. The CDR3 region has the DNA TGTGCCAGCAGCTCCCGGGGACAGGGGGCGAATGAAAAACTGTTTTTT. This translates into CASSSRGQGANEKLFF.